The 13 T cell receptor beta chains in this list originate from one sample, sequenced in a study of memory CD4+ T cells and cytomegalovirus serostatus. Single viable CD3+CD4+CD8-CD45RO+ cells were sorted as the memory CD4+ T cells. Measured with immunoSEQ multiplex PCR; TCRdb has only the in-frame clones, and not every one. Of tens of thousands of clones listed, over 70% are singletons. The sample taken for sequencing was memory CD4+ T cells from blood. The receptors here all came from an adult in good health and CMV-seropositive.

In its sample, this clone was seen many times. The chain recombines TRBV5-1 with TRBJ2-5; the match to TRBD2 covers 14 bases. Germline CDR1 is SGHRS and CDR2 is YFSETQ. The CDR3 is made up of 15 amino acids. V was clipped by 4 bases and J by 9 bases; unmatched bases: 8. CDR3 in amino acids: CASSIDPGLAGAQYF. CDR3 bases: TGCGCCAGCAGCATAGACCCGGGACTAGCGGGGGCCCAGTACTTC.

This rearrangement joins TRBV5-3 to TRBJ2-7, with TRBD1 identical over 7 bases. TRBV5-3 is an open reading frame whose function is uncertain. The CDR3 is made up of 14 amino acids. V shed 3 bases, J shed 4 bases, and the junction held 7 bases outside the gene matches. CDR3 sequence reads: CARSSRDRRYEQYF. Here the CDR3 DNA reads TGTGCCAGAAGCTCCCGGGACAGAAGGTACGAGCAGTACTTC.

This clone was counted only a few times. The chain's CDR3 is CASSSRRAYEQFF. CDR3 coding DNA: TGTGCCAGCAGCTCCCGGCGGGCCTATGAGCAGTTCTTC. This chain links TRBV7-2 with TRBJ2-1; perhaps TRBD2 as D (5 bases). Trimming left V 4 bases short and J 8 bases short, with 12 bases between. The CDR3 spans 13 residues. Germline lookup yields CDR1 SGHTA and CDR2 FQGNSA.

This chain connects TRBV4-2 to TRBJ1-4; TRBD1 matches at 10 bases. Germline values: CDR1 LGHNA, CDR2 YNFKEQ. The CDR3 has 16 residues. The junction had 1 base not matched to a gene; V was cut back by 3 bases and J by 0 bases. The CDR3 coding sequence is TGTGCCAGCAGCCAGACAGGGGGCCCAACTAATGAAAAACTGTTTTTT. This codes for CASSQTGGPTNEKLFF.

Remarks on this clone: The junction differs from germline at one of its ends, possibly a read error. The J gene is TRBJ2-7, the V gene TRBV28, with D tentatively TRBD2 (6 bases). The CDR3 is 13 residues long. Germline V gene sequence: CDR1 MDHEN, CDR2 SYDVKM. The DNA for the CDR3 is TGTGCCAGCAGTCGACGAAACGGGCTCGGGGGAAGCTTC. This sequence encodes CASSRRNGLGGSF.

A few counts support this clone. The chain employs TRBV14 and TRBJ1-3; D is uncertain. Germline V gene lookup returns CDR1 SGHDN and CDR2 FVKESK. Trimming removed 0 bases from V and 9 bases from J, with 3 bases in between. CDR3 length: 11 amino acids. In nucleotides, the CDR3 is TGTGCCAGCAGCCAAGAGACCACCATATATTTT. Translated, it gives CASSQETTIYF.

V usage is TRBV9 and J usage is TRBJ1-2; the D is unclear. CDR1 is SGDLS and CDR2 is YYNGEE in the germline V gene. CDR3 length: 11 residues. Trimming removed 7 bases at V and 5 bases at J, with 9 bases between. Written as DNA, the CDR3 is TGTGCCAGCTCCCAGCAATATGGCTACACCTTC. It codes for CASSQQYGYTF.

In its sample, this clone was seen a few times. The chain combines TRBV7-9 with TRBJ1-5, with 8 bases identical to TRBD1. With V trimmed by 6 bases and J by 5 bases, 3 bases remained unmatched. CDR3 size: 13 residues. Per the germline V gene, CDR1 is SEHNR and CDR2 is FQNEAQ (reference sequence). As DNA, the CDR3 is TGTGCCAGCAGTTCACAGGGGGATCAGCCCCAGCATTTT. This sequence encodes CASSSQGDQPQHF.

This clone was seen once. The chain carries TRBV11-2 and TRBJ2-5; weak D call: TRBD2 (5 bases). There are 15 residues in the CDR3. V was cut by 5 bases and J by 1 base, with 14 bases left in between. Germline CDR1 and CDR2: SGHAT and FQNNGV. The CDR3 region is CASSPLGLTQETQYF. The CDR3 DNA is TGTGCCAGCAGCCCGCTAGGACTTACCCAAGAGACCCAGTACTTC.

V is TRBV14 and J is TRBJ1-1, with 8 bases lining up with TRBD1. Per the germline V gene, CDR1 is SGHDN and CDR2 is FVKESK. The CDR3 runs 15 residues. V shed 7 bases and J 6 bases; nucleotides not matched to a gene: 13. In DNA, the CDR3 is TGTGCCAGCACTTCATCAGGGGGCCCCCGAGCTGAAGCTTTCTTT. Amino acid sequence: CASTSSGGPRAEAFF.

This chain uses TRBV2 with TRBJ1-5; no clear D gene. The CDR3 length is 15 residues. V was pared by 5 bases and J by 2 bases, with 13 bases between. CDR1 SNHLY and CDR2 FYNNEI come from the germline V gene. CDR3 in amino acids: CASSSDAGGNQPQHF. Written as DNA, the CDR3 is TGTGCCAGCAGTTCGGACGCTGGGGGCAATCAGCCCCAGCATTTT.

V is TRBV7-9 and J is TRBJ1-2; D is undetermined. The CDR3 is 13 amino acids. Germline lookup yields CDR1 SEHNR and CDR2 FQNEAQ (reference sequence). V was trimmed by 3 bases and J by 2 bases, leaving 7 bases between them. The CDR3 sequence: CASSLNYNYGYTF. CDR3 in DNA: TGTGCCAGCAGCTTGAATTACAACTATGGCTACACCTTC.

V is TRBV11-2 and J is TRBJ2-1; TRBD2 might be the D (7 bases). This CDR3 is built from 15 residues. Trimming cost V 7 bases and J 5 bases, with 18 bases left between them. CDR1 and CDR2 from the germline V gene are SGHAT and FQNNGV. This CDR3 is CASTLGGLGHNEQFF. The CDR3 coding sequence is TGTGCCAGCACTTTGGGGGGGCTGGGTCACAATGAGCAGTTCTTC.